This T cell receptor beta chain appears in the sequencing data of a study of tumor-infiltrating lymphocytes in glioblastoma multiforme. Multiple V-beta primers and a C-beta primer amplified TCRB from RNA. No unique molecular identifiers were described for these TCRB libraries. MiXCR, applied by TCRdb to the multiplex PCR reads, yields one record per CDR3 protein. The sample lists fewer than 25,000 distinct CDR3 sequences; about two thirds were seen once. The CDR3 length is 14 residues. The germline V and J ends were trimmed by 3 bases and 5 bases, with 17 bases remaining between them. Germline V gene data show CDR1 as SQVTM and CDR2 as ANQGSEA. By sample share, this clonotype is medium-sized.

This sequence was found in a male donor with glioblastoma. The sequencing input was peripheral blood. J is TRBJ2-7 and V is TRBV29-1, with D maybe TRBD2 (6 bases). The CDR3 nucleotides are TGCAGCGTTGATAGGGGCACCGGGGGAAACGAGCAGTACTTC. As protein: CSVDRGTGGNEQYF.